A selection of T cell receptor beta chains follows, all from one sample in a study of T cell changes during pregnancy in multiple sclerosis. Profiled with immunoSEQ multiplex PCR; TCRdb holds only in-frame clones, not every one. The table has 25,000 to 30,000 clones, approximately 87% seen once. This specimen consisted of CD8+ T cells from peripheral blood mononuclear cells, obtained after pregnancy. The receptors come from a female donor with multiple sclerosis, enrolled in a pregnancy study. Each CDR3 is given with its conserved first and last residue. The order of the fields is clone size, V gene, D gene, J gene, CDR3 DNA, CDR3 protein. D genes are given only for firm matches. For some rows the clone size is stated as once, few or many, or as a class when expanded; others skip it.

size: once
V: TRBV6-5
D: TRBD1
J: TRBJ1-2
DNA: TGTGCCAGCAGTTACCGGGAGGGGGCGAGCGGCTACACCTTC
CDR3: CASSYREGASGYTF

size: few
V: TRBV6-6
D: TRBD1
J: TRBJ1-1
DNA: TGTGCCAGCAGCCGCTTTACAGGGGTAGAGAACACTGAAGCTTTCTTT
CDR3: CASSRFTGVENTEAFF

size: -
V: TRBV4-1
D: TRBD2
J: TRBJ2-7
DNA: TGCGCCAGCAGCCAAGTGGCTAGCGGACCCTACGAGCAGTACTTC
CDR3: CASSQVASGPYEQYF

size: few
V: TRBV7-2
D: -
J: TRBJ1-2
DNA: TGTGCCAGCAGCTTCACCTACAGAAATCCTAACTATGGCTACACCTTC
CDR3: CASSFTYRNPNYGYTF

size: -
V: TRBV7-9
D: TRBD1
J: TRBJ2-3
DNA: TGTGCCAGCAGCCCAGGACAGGGGGCGCGTACAGATACGCAGTATTTT
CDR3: CASSPGQGARTDTQYF

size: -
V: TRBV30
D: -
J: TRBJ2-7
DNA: TGTGCCTGGGCGGTGGGAGGAGGTTACGAGCAGTACTTC
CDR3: CAWAVGGGYEQYF

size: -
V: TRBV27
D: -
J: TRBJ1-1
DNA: TGTGCCAGCAGTTTATTGGGCAGCTTGAACACTGAAGCTTTCTTT
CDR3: CASSLLGSLNTEAFF

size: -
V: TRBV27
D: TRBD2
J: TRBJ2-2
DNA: TGTGCCAGCGCGGGACTAGCGGGGGGATACACCGGGGAGCTGTTTTTT
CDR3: CASAGLAGGYTGELFF

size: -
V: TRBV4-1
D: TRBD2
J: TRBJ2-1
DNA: TGCGCCAGCAGCTCCTCGACTAGCGGGGGGGCGGCTGAGCAGTTCTTC
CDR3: CASSSSTSGGAAEQFF

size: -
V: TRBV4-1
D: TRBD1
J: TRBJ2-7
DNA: TGCGCCAGCAGCCGAGGGCTTTACAGGGGGCAAGACGAGCAGTACTTC
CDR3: CASSRGLYRGQDEQYF

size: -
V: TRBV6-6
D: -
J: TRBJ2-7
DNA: TGTGCCAGCAGTTACTCTTCCGTCAGGGACGAGCAGTACTTC
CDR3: CASSYSSVRDEQYF

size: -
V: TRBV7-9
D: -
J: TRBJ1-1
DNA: TGTGCCAGCAGCTTACGGACAGATGTTTTCGAAGCTTTCTTT
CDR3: CASSLRTDVFEAFF

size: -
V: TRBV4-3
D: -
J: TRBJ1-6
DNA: TGCGCCAGCAGCCAAGGGGCAGGGTATAATTCACCCCTCCACTTT
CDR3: CASSQGAGYNSPLHF

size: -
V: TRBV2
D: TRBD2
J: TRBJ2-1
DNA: TGTGCCAGCAGGGCATCCGGGACTAGCGTCGACAATGAGCAGTTCTTC
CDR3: CASRASGTSVDNEQFF

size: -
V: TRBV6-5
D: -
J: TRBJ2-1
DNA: TGTGCCAGCAGTTACCTCCCCCCCCGTGAGCAGTTCTTC
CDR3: CASSYLPPREQFF

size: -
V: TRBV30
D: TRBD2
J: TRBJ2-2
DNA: TGTGCCTGGAAAGTTAGCGGGGGGGACACCGGGGAGCTGTTTTTT
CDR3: CAWKVSGGDTGELFF

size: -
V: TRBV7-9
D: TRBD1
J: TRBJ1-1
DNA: TGTGCCAGCAGCTCGAATTCCCGGGACAGGGGTTCGCTGAGCACTGAAGCTTTCTTT
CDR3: CASSSNSRDRGSLSTEAFF

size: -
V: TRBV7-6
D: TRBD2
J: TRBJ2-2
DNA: TGTGCCAGCAGCTTAGACGGCGCGGGGGGGACCACCGGGGAGCTGTTTTTT
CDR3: CASSLDGAGGTTGELFF

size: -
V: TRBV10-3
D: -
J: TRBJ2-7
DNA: TGTGCCATCAGTGAGTCTGGGGGCAGCGAGCAGTACTTC
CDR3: CAISESGGSEQYF

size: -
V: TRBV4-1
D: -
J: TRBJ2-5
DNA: TGCGCCAGCAGCCAGAGCCACTACCCAGGGGCCCAGGGAGAGACCCAGTACTTC
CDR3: CASSQSHYPGAQGETQYF

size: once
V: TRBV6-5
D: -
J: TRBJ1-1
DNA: TGTGCCAGCAGTTACTTCCCCCATAGCGGGAACACTGAAGCTTTCTTT
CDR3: CASSYFPHSGNTEAFF

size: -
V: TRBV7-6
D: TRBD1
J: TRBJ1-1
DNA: TGTGCCAGCAGCTCAGGACAGGGATTCACTGAAGCTTTCTTT
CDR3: CASSSGQGFTEAFF

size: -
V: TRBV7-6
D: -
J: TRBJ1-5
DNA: TGTGCCAGCAGCTTGTTTGGGCCAGGGTTGCAGCCCCAGCATTTT
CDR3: CASSLFGPGLQPQHF

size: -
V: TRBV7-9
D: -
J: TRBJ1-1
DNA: TGTGCCAGCAGCTTAGTTGCCGGGGATACTGAAGCTTTCTTT
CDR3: CASSLVAGDTEAFF

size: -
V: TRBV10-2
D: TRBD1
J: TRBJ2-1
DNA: TGCGCCAGCAGTCCACCCGCAGGGGGCGATTGGCCCAATGAGCAGTTCTTC
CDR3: CASSPPAGGDWPNEQFF

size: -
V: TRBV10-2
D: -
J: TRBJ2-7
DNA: -
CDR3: CASSEFGEGQYYEQYF

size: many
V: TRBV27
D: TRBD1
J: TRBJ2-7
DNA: TGTGCCAGCAGTCCGGCAGGGGGCGGGTACGAGCAGTACTTC
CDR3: CASSPAGGGYEQYF

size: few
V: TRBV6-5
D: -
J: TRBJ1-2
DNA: TGTGCCAGCAGTTACTCAAGTCAGGATGGCTACACCTTC
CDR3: CASSYSSQDGYTF

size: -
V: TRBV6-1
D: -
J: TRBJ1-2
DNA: TGTGCCAGCAGTGAGTTGCCAGGGGATGGAAGTGGTGGCTACACCTTC
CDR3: CASSELPGDGSGGYTF

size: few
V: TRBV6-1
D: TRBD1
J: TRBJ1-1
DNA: TGTGCCAGCAAGGACAGGGAGGCCACTGAAGCTTTCTTT
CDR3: CASKDREATEAFF

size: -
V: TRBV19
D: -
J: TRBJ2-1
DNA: TGTGCCAGTAGTTTCCGGACTCGGCTCTACAATGAGCAGTTCTTC
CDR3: CASSFRTRLYNEQFF

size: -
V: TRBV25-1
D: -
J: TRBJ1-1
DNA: TGTGCCAGCAGTGGGGGCAGCCTGAAAAACACTGAAGCTTTCTTT
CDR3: CASSGGSLKNTEAFF

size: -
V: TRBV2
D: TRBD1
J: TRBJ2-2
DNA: TGTGCCAGCAGTGCACCCCGACAGGGGGCGAACACCGGGGAGCTGTTTTTT
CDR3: CASSAPRQGANTGELFF

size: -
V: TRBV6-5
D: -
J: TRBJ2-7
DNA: TGTGCCAGCAGCCCGGCACAGGGTTCCCTCTACGAGCAGTACTTC
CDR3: CASSPAQGSLYEQYF

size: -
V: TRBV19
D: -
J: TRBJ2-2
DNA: TGTGCCACAACAGGGCACTCCATCGCGAACACCGGGGAGCTGTTTTTT
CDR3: CATTGHSIANTGELFF

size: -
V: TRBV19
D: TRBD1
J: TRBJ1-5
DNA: TGTGCCAGTAGGCTGGGACAGACAGATCAGCCCCAGCATTTT
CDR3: CASRLGQTDQPQHF

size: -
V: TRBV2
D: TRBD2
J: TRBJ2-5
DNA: TGTGGGGTGCCGGACCTAGCGGGGCTGGAGACCCAGTACTTC
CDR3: CGVPDLAGLETQYF

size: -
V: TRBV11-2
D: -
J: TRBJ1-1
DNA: TGTGCCAGCAGCTTAGTCGTCAGGGACACTGAAGCTTTCTTT
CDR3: CASSLVVRDTEAFF

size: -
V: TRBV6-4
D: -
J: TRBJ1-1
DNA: TGTGCCAGCAGTGACGGTACAGCGAACACTGAAGCTTTCTTT
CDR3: CASSDGTANTEAFF

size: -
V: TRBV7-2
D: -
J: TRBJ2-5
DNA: TGTGCCAGCAGCTTAGTATGGGTCGACTACAGCGATAAAGAGACCCAGTACTTC
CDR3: CASSLVWVDYSDKETQYF

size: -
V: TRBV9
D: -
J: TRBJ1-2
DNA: TGTGCCAGCAGCGTAGATCAGGCAGGTGGCTACACCTTC
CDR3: CASSVDQAGGYTF

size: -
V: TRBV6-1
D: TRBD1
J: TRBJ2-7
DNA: TGTGCCAGCAGGGACAGGGCGTGGTACTTC
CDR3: CASRDRAWYF

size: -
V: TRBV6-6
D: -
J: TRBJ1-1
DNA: TGTGCCAGCGGATCACAGGGCCCGACTGAAGCTTTCTTT
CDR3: CASGSQGPTEAFF

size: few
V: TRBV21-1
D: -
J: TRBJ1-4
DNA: TGTGCCAGCAGGTGCGACAGCGTTAATGAAAAACTGTTTTTT
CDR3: CASRCDSVNEKLFF

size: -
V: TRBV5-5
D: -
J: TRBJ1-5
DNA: TGTGCCAGCAGCTTTGCAGGGAGGAATCAGCCCCAGCATTTT
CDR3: CASSFAGRNQPQHF

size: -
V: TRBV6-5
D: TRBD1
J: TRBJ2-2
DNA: TGTGCCAGTCAAACAGGGGCTCGGGAGCTGTTTTTT
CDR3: CASQTGARELFF

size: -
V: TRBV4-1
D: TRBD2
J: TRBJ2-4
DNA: TGCGCCAGCAGCCTAAGGACTAGCGGGGGTCTAGCCAAAAACATTCAGTACTTC
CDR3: CASSLRTSGGLAKNIQYF

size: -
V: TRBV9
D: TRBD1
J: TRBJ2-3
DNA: TGTGCCAGCAGCAAAAGACAGGGGGGTGGCACAGATACGCAGTATTTT
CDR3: CASSKRQGGGTDTQYF

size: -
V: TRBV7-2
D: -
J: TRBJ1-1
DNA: TGTGCCAGCAGCTTAGCCCGGCAGGGGACGAACACTGAAGCTTTCTTT
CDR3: CASSLARQGTNTEAFF

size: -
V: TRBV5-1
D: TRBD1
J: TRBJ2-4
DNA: TGCGCCAGCAGCTTGGGACAGGGGGCTACAAATCTAGCCAAAAACATTCAGTACTTC
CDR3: CASSLGQGATNLAKNIQYF

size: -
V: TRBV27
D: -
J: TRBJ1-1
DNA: TGTGCCAGCAGGACGGGAGACACTGAAGCTTTCTTT
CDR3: CASRTGDTEAFF